The 3 T cell receptor beta chains below come from one sample, sequenced in a study of blood T cell repertoires in COVID-19. Data came from immunoSEQ multiplex PCR; TCRdb stores just in-frame clones and leaves some out. The repertoire holds roughly 280,000 clones, approximately 90% seen once, with 2.4% in the top ten. The sample was PBMCs or T cells enriched from blood (not recorded which). Every receptor here comes from a woman aged 18-29 years who had recovered from COVID-19.

The chain carries TRBV7-9 and TRBJ2-1; 7 nucleotides align to TRBD1. CDR1 SEHNR and CDR2 FQNEAQ come from the germline V gene (reference sequence). With 3 bases clipped from V and 8 bases from J, the junction kept 10 bases outside the gene matches. This CDR3 is 15 amino acids long. The CDR3 DNA is TGTGCCAGCAGCTTGCCGGGACAGAGCGGCGATGAGCAGTTCTTC. The encoded protein is CASSLPGQSGDEQFF. Using reference TRBV7-9 and TRBJ2-1 for the parts outside the CDR3, the full variable domain is DTGVSQNPRHKITKRGQNVTFRCDPISEHNRLYWYRQTLGQGPEFLTYFQNEAQLEKSRLLSDRFSAERPKGSFSTLEIQRTEQGDSAMYLCASSLPGQSGDEQFFGPGTRLTVL.

The genes are TRBV6-5 and TRBJ2-1; 9 bases agree with TRBD1. This CDR3 comprises 13 residues. V trimming: 6 bases; J trimming: 9 bases; junction bases outside the gene matches: 6. CDR1 and CDR2 (germline): MNHEY, SVGAGI. The CDR3 loop is CASRRDRASEQFF. The CDR3 nucleotides are TGTGCCAGCAGAAGGGACAGGGCTAGTGAGCAGTTCTTC.

This chain uses TRBV12-3 or TRBV12-4 with TRBJ1-1, with D possibly being TRBD1 (6 bases). This CDR3 region has 11 residues. V was trimmed by 3 bases and J by 11 bases, leaving 10 bases between them. CDR3 protein: CASSFGGAAFF. DNA of the CDR3: TGTGCCAGCAGTTTCGGGGGGGCGGCTTTCTTT.